Below are 11 T cell receptor beta chains sequenced from a single sample in a study of PD-L1 blockade in urothelial cancer. The protocol was immunoSEQ multiplex PCR, while the TCRdb copy is restricted to in-frame clones and leaves out a portion. The sample shows 30,000 to 40,000 clones, more than 35% of them seen only once. Sequenced material: tumor tissue, taken before atezolizumab (anti-PD-L1) treatment. These TCRs come from a man between 60 and 75 years old with urothelial cancer.

The chain is built from TRBV28 and TRBJ2-4, with D maybe TRBD1 (6 bases). The CDR3 consists of 15 residues. CDR1 and CDR2 from the germline V gene are MDHEN and SYDVKM. Trimming removed 3 bases at V and 9 bases at J, with 18 bases between. In DNA, the CDR3 is TGTGCCAGCAGTTTCATCTCAGGGGCGATTTCCATTCAGTACTTC. It translates to CASSFISGAISIQYF. The full variable domain, completed using reference TRBV28 and TRBJ2-4, is DVKVTQSSRYLVKRTGEKVFLECVQDMDHENMFWYRQDPGLGLRLIYFSYDVKMKEKGDIPEGYSVSREKKERFSLILESASTNQTSMYLCASSFISGAISIQYFGAGTRLSVL.

The chain carries TRBV29-1 and TRBJ2-3; 11 bases agree with TRBD1. CDR1 SQVTM and CDR2 ANQGSEA come from the germline V gene. With V trimmed by 6 bases and J by 4 bases, 6 bases remained unmatched. The CDR3 contains 14 residues. Here the CDR3 reads CSVAGQGDPDTQYF. The CDR3 DNA is TGCAGCGTAGCGGGACAGGGGGACCCAGATACGCAGTATTTT.

The chain carries TRBV6-1 and TRBJ1-4; the match to TRBD1 covers 7 bases. Per germline, CDR1 MNHNS and CDR2 SASEGT. Trimming took 1 base from V and 5 from J; bases not matched to a gene: 13. This CDR3 region has 18 residues. Here the CDR3 reads CASSEELAGGGFNEKLFF. In DNA, the CDR3 is TGTGCCAGCAGTGAAGAATTGGCAGGGGGGGGATTCAATGAAAAACTGTTTTTT.

The chain is built from TRBV5-1 and TRBJ2-7; TRBD1 agrees at 10 bases. CDR3 length equals 14 residues. The junction had 8 bases not matched to a gene; V was cut back by 5 bases and J by 6 bases. Germline V CDR1 and CDR2: SGHRS, YFSETQ. The CDR3 nucleotides read TGCGCCAGCAGTATTGACGGGACAGGGGCCGAGCAGTACTTC. Protein sequence: CASSIDGTGAEQYF.

The CDR3 region has the DNA TGCGCCAGCAGCCAAGAACCTGGGGCCAACGTCCTGACTTTC. Its translation: CASSQEPGANVLTF. This chain uses TRBV1 with TRBJ2-6. TRBV1 is tagged as a pseudogene. The CDR3 consists of 14 residues.

This chain links TRBV9 with TRBJ2-1; 8 nucleotides match TRBD2. The CDR3 runs to 15 residues. Germline lookup yields CDR1 SGDLS and CDR2 YYNGEE. After removal of 1 base from V and 3 bases from J, the junction contained 3 bases not matched to a gene. The CDR3 is CASSVSGGIYNEQFF. CDR3 nucleotides: TGTGCCAGCAGCGTAAGCGGGGGAATCTACAATGAGCAGTTCTTC.

This clone has at least ten counts. The rearrangement links TRBV11-3 to TRBJ2-6, with D hard to call. CDR3 length: 15 residues. Germline V CDR1 and CDR2: SGHNT, YENEEA. The V end lost 5 bases, the J end lost 0 bases, and 8 bases lay between the germline ends. The chain's CDR3 is CASSLQISGANVLTF. In DNA form, the CDR3 reads TGTGCCAGCAGCCTACAAATCTCTGGGGCCAACGTCCTGACTTTC. The full variable domain, with the rest looked up from reference TRBV11-3 and TRBJ2-6, is EAGVVQSPRYKIIEKKQPVAFWCNPISGHNTLYWYLQNLGQGPELLIRYENEEAVDDSQLPKDRFSAERLKGVDSTLKIQPAELGDSAVYLCASSLQISGANVLTFGAGSRLTVL.

This clone was detected many times. This chain uses TRBV11-3 with TRBJ2-2, with 8 bases lining up with TRBD2. CDR1 and CDR2 (germline): SGHNT, YENEEA. The junction had 9 bases not matched to a gene; V was cut back by 8 bases and J by 4 bases. This CDR3 region has 15 residues. CDR3 DNA: TGTGCCAGCTCAATGTTGCGGGGGGTCACCGGGGAGCTGTTTTTT. It encodes CASSMLRGVTGELFF. Full variable domain (remainder filled in from reference TRBV11-3 and TRBJ2-2): EAGVVQSPRYKIIEKKQPVAFWCNPISGHNTLYWYLQNLGQGPELLIRYENEEAVDDSQLPKDRFSAERLKGVDSTLKIQPAELGDSAVYLCASSMLRGVTGELFFGEGSRLTVL.

V and J are TRBV11-3 and TRBJ1-5, with a tentative D call TRBD1 (5 bases). This CDR3 has 15 residues. Trimming left V 1 base short and J 2 bases short, with 9 bases between. CDR1 is SGHNT, CDR2 YENEEA, per germline. The CDR3 sequence is CASSLVGGRNQPQHF. For the CDR3, the DNA is TGTGCCAGCAGCTTAGTGGGGGGACGCAATCAGCCCCAGCATTTT.

V usage is TRBV29-1 and J usage is TRBJ2-6, with D hard to call. The length of the CDR3 is 12 residues. Germline loops: CDR1 SQVTM, CDR2 ANQGSEA. V was trimmed by 4 bases and J by 3 bases, leaving 4 bases between them. CDR3 protein: CSVGGGANVLTF. As DNA, the CDR3 is TGCAGCGTTGGTGGTGGGGCCAACGTCCTGACTTTC.

This clone was seen more than once but under ten times. The rearrangement links TRBV19 to TRBJ1-6; D perhaps matches TRBD1 (6 bases). The CDR3 sequence is 15 residues long. Germline-derived CDR1 and CDR2 are LNHDA and SQIVND (reference sequence). The germline V and J ends were trimmed by 2 bases and 10 bases, with 15 bases remaining between them. CDR3 residues: CASSIQAGEESPLHF. The CDR3 DNA is TGTGCCAGTAGTATACAGGCAGGGGAAGAATCACCCCTCCACTTT.